The 3 T cell receptor beta chains below were found in one sample sequenced in a study of T-cell reconstitution after alpha-beta-depleted transplantation in children. Library preparation (for TCRbeta) was performed with unique molecular identifiers. One entry per CDR3 protein, called by TCRdb with MiXCR from the PCR reads. The profile shows some 490,000 distinct CDR3 sequences, about an eighth of them singletons. The sequencing used PBMCs from the stem cell graft donor, collected from the stem cell graft. Receptors originate from a human donor who donated a stem cell graft to a child with combined immunodeficiency.

The rearrangement joins TRBV29-1 to TRBJ1-2, with a weak D call TRBD1 (6 bases). The CDR3 is 13 amino acids. The V end lost 7 bases, the J end lost 3 bases, and 15 bases lay between the germline ends. Germline assignment: CDR1 SQVTM and CDR2 ANQGSEA. The CDR3 is CSASTGNHYGYTF. CDR3 DNA sequence: TGCAGCGCATCAACAGGGAATCACTATGGCTACACCTTC.

There are a few counts of this clonotype. The CDR3 is CASSLTEGYEQYF. CDR3 DNA: TGTGCCAGCAGTTTGACGGAGGGTTACGAGCAGTACTTC. This chain connects TRBV12-3 or TRBV12-4 to TRBJ2-7; possibly TRBD2 for D (6 bases). CDR3 length: 13 amino acids. The ends were cut back, 3 bases at V and 4 bases at J, with 10 bases in the middle.

This clonotype appeared a few times. The V gene is TRBV5-1, the J gene TRBJ1-1, with 9 bases that match TRBD1. The CDR3 consists of 14 residues. J was trimmed by 3 bases and V by 2 bases; bases with no gene match: 2. Germline V gene data show CDR1 as SGHRS and CDR2 as YFSETQ. In DNA form, the CDR3 reads TGCGCCAGCAGCTTCGGACAGGGGTACACTGAAGCTTTCTTT. It codes for CASSFGQGYTEAFF.